This T cell receptor beta chain was profiled in a study of cytomegalovirus exposure and HLA in healthy donors. Study information: Across 300 to 400 genotyped donors, 81% landed in the Caucasian-associated ancestry cluster. Whole-study results and caveats: Immune exposure was documented only through CMV serostatus. A later analysis showed HLA-associated TCR beta chains outstripping equally common others in clonal expansion.

The CDR3 is 13 residues long. CDR1 and CDR2 (germline): SEHNR, FQNEAQ (reference sequence). Primers included in the PCR were 60 Vbeta and 13 Jbeta primers. The protocol was immunoSEQ multiplex PCR, while the TCRdb copy is restricted to in-frame clones and leaves out a portion. The data hold roughly 190,000 clones, with approximately 82% observed a single time. In the case of this clone: Its antigen is unidentified. One end of the junction is discordant with germline, which a read error may explain.

Unrecorded immune exposure was likely among donors, who were nominally healthy when sampled. Input material: PBMCs. The source is a woman between 45 and 60 years old in good health and CMV-seropositive. The chain uses TRBV7-9 and TRBJ1-2; D gene uncertain. The CDR3 protein is CSSSLAAPQGYTF. CDR3 in DNA: TGTTCCAGCAGCTTAGCGGCACCCCAGGGCTACACCTTC.